This T cell receptor beta chain came from a study of T-cell reconstitution after alpha-beta-depleted transplantation in children. Findings and caveats of the study: The origin of alpha-beta T cells about two months after transplant was reportedly several hundred expanded graft clones. High day-60 TCRbeta diversity in some patients came from surviving recipient T cells and thymic progenitors. Newly produced T cells mostly provided counts and TCRbeta diversity after one year, as hyperexpanded clones declined.

Germline-derived CDR1 and CDR2 are DFQATT and SNEGSKA (reference sequence). J lost 2 bases, V lost 2 bases, and 5 bases had no gene match. The CDR3 is 15 amino acids. Notes on this clonotype: Its antigen is as yet unknown.

It was with unique molecular identifiers that the TCRbeta library was prepared. Using its own MiXCR run on the PCR reads, TCRdb lists one record per CDR3 protein. The table records 750,000 to 950,000 distinct CDR3 sequences, 15% to 20% of them present only once. The receptor was derived from a male patient younger than 18 who had a stem cell transplant for acute lymphoblastic leukemia, so the T cells may come from the graft donor. This chain joins TRBV20-1 and TRBJ2-7, with TRBD1 matching 11 bases. Source: PBMCs, mostly from graft donor cells, taken 360 days after TCRalphabeta/CD19-depleted stem cell transplant. CDR3 sequence: CSARSGTGGAYEQYF. CDR3 DNA: TGCAGTGCTAGATCGGGGACAGGGGGTGCCTACGAGCAGTACTTC.